Each of the 32 T cell receptor beta chains below was sequenced from the same sample in a study of cytomegalovirus exposure and HLA in healthy donors. PCR amplification relied on 60 Vbeta primers (plus 13 Jbeta primers). Some clones are missing from TCRdb's copy, which holds only in-frame ones; the method was immunoSEQ multiplex PCR. The sample includes over 90,000 clones, 60% to 80% of them seen just once. Specimen: PBMCs. The origin of the receptors is a man aged 50-60 years in good health and CMV-seropositive.

This clone was recorded a few times. The CDR3 DNA sequence: TGTGCCAGCAGCTTATGGTTTGGGGGCGGCACTGCCGGGGAGCTGTTTTTT. Its translation: CASSLWFGGGTAGELFF. The chain has TRBV7-8 and TRBJ2-2, with D possibly being TRBD1 (6 bases). V was trimmed by 2 bases and J by 6 bases, leaving 19 bases between them. The germline V gene encodes CDR1 SGHVS and CDR2 FQNEAQ. This CDR3 is built from 17 residues.

The CDR3 is CASRRAGQGLSSYEQYF. CDR3 sequence (DNA): TGTGCCAGCAGAAGGGCGGGACAGGGGCTAAGCTCCTACGAGCAGTACTTC. The chain joins TRBV28 to TRBJ2-7; TRBD1 matches at 10 bases. The CDR3 is made up of 17 amino acids. V lost 6 bases to trimming and J lost 0 bases; unmatched junction nucleotides: 11. The germline CDR1 and CDR2 sequences are MDHEN and SYDVKM.

V usage is TRBV19 and J usage is TRBJ1-1, with TRBD1 as a possible D gene (6 bases). V was cut by 5 bases and J by 6 bases, with 16 bases left in between. The germline gives CDR1 LNHDA, CDR2 SQIVND (reference sequence). CDR3 length equals 14 residues. CDR3 residues: CASSFGGAGAEAFF. CDR3 coding DNA: TGTGCCAGTAGTTTCGGGGGGGCTGGGGCTGAAGCTTTCTTT. Complete variable domain (other parts from reference TRBV19 and TRBJ1-1): DGGITQSPKYLFRKEGQNVTLSCEQNLNHDAMYWYRQDPGQGLRLIYYSQIVNDFQKGDIAEGYSVSREKKESFPLTVTSAQKNPTAFYLCASSFGGAGAEAFFGQGTRLTVV.

V usage is TRBV19 and J usage is TRBJ1-2, with TRBD1 matching over 8 bases. CDR3 length: 14 amino acids. After removal of 5 bases from V and 4 bases from J, the junction contained 6 bases not matched to a gene. Germline CDR1 and CDR2: LNHDA and SQIVND (reference sequence). The CDR3 sequence is CASSATGTGYGYTF. DNA of the CDR3: TGTGCCAGTAGTGCGACCGGGACAGGCTATGGCTACACCTTC.

This clone is a singleton in its sample. The rearrangement uses TRBV10-3 and TRBJ2-7, with 9 bases that match TRBD1. The length of the CDR3 is 14 residues. Trimming cost V 6 bases and J 6 bases; bases outside gene matches: 9. Germline CDR1 and CDR2: ENHRY and SYGVKD. CDR3 in amino acids: CAIRPPGQGSEQYF. Here the CDR3 DNA reads TGTGCCATCAGACCACCGGGACAGGGTTCCGAGCAGTACTTC.

V and J are TRBV6-5 and TRBJ2-7; the D gene is possibly TRBD1 (6 bases). Per the germline V gene, CDR1 is MNHEY and CDR2 is SVGAGI. The CDR3 has 15 residues. The germline V and J ends were trimmed by 2 bases and 2 bases, with 13 bases remaining between them. CDR3: CASSYDYRDTYEQYF. In DNA form, the CDR3 reads TGTGCCAGCAGTTACGACTACCGGGACACCTACGAGCAGTACTTC.

This CDR3 reads CASSQQGAGSYEQYF. CDR3 sequence (DNA): TGTGCCAGCAGCCAACAGGGGGCGGGTAGCTACGAGCAGTACTTC. The chain combines TRBV7-2 with TRBJ2-7, with 9 bases lining up with TRBD1. V lost 5 bases to trimming and J lost 3 bases; unmatched junction nucleotides: 8. The length of the CDR3 is 15 residues. CDR1 is SGHTA, CDR2 FQGNSA, per germline.

V is TRBV7-9 and J is TRBJ2-7, with 11 bases lining up with TRBD2. The CDR3 consists of 15 residues. V shed 3 bases and J 2 bases; nucleotides not matched to a gene: 3. Germline assignment: CDR1 SEHNR and CDR2 FQNEAQ (reference sequence). The CDR3 spells CASSFQLAGAYEQYF. In DNA form, the CDR3 reads TGTGCCAGCAGCTTCCAACTAGCGGGAGCCTACGAGCAGTACTTC. Based on the CDR3 plus reference TRBV7-9 and TRBJ2-7, the full variable domain is DTGVSQNPRHKITKRGQNVTFRCDPISEHNRLYWYRQTLGQGPEFLTYFQNEAQLEKSRLLSDRFSAERPKGSFSTLEIQRTEQGDSAMYLCASSFQLAGAYEQYFGPGTRLTVT.

The chain uses TRBV28 and TRBJ2-7; the match to TRBD2 covers 14 bases. The trim removed 7 bases at V and 4 bases at J, leaving 18 bases unmatched. CDR3 length: 19 residues. Germline CDR1 reads MDHEN; CDR2 reads SYDVKM. The CDR3 bases are TGTGCCAGCAATGTGAGCCCAGGGACTAGCGGGAGTAGGGGGTACGAGCAGTACTTC. Protein product: CASNVSPGTSGSRGYEQYF.

The chain combines TRBV2 with TRBJ2-3, with 9 bases lining up with TRBD2. Germline-derived CDR1 and CDR2 are SNHLY and FYNNEI. The V gene end was trimmed by 4 bases and the J gene end by 14 bases; junction bases not matched to a gene: 13. This CDR3 comprises 14 residues. The CDR3 sequence: CASSGQLGGRDLYF. In DNA form, the CDR3 reads TGTGCCAGCAGTGGGCAGCTGGGCGGGAGGGACCTGTATTTT.

The chain is built from TRBV27 and TRBJ2-2, with D possibly TRBD2 on 6 matching bases. The germline V and J ends were trimmed by 4 bases and 5 bases, with 17 bases remaining between them. The CDR3 length is 16 residues. Germline-derived CDR1 and CDR2 are MNHEY and SMNVEV (reference sequence). The CDR3 region is CASSSIVGAGTGELFF. The CDR3, as DNA: TGTGCCAGCAGTTCGATCGTCGGGGCGGGGACCGGGGAGCTGTTTTTT.

The chain employs TRBV19 and TRBJ2-2, with 10 positions matching TRBD2. Trimming cost V 4 bases and J 1 base; bases outside gene matches: 3. The CDR3 contains 16 residues. Germline CDR1 LNHDA, CDR2 SQIVND (reference sequence). For the CDR3, the DNA is TGTGCCAGTAGTAACCCTAGCGGGAGGAACACCGGGGAGCTGTTTTTT. The encoded protein is CASSNPSGRNTGELFF.

The chain carries TRBV9 and TRBJ2-7, with 7 nucleotides matching TRBD2. Germline values: CDR1 SGDLS, CDR2 YYNGEE. The CDR3 contains 15 residues. The junction had 11 bases not matched to a gene; V was cut back by 0 bases and J by 8 bases. Here the CDR3 reads CASSVVVGGPLKQYF. The CDR3 DNA follows: TGTGCCAGCAGCGTAGTTGTGGGAGGGCCACTTAAGCAGTACTTC.

Concerning this clone: The junction does not match germline at one end; this may be a read error. The chain links TRBV10-1 to TRBJ2-5; 7 bases are shared with TRBD2. The CDR3 is 16 amino acids. The germline V gene has CDR1 WNHNN and CDR2 SYGVQD (reference sequence). The CDR3 spells CASSEWGRAYQETQYF. Written as DNA, the CDR3 is TGCGCCAGCAGCGAGTGGGGGAGGGCGTACCAAGAGACCCAGTACTTC.

The chain joins TRBV27 to TRBJ2-7; D may be TRBD2 (6 bases). The V and J ends lost 7 bases and 3 bases respectively, with 16 bases between them. Germline V lookup: CDR1 MNHEY, CDR2 SMNVEV (reference sequence). The CDR3 is 14 residues long. The CDR3 DNA reads TGTGCCAGCAACCCTGCCGGGGGTATCTACGAGCAGTACTTC. The encoded protein is CASNPAGGIYEQYF.

This chain joins TRBV19 and TRBJ2-7, with 8 bases aligning to TRBD1. CDR1 LNHDA and CDR2 SQIVND come from the germline V gene (reference sequence). J gave up 2 bases and V 4 bases, and 4 bases lay outside the gene matches. This CDR3 region has 14 residues. The CDR3 DNA follows: TGTGCCAGTAGTACCACAGGGGGAACCTACGAGCAGTACTTC. Protein product: CASSTTGGTYEQYF.

V is TRBV2 and J is TRBJ2-7, with 9 bases fitting TRBD1. The CDR3 length is 13 residues. Germline CDR1 SNHLY, CDR2 FYNNEI. With V trimmed by 9 bases and J by 5 bases, 8 bases remained unmatched. CDR3 sequence reads: CARGTGSIDEQYF. The DNA of the CDR3 is TGTGCCAGAGGGACAGGGTCTATCGACGAGCAGTACTTC.

V and J are TRBV10-1 and TRBJ2-7; a possible D gene is TRBD2 (6 bases). Deletions cut 0 bases from V and 5 bases from J, with 11 bases between. In germline, CDR1 is WNHNN, CDR2 SYGVQD (reference sequence). This CDR3 has 14 residues. CDR3 loop: CASSESRGLHEQYF. The CDR3 DNA sequence: TGCGCCAGCAGTGAGTCGAGGGGACTCCACGAGCAGTACTTC.

The chain has TRBV7-8 and TRBJ2-1; 7 positions match TRBD2. The CDR3 is 17 amino acids. The V segment lost 7 bases and the J segment 0 bases; nucleotides outside the gene matches: 12. Germline CDR1 SGHVS, CDR2 FQNEAQ. The CDR3 region has the DNA TGTGCCAGCACCTACACGTGGGGGACTAACTCCTACAATGAGCAGTTCTTC. It codes for CASTYTWGTNSYNEQFF.

The CDR3 sequence is CASSGQGAWPRSPLHF. DNA of the CDR3: TGTGCCAGCAGTGGACAGGGGGCTTGGCCTAGGTCACCCCTCCACTTT. The chain recombines TRBV6-1 with TRBJ1-6; 10 bases line up with TRBD1. Germline CDR1 MNHNS, CDR2 SASEGT. V shed 4 bases, J shed 10 bases, and the junction held 10 bases outside the gene matches. This CDR3 comprises 16 residues.

The chain uses TRBV6-1 and TRBJ2-7, with D uncertain. CDR3 size: 13 residues. Germline V CDR1 and CDR2: MNHNS, SASEGT. The V end lost 10 bases, the J end lost 0 bases, and 13 bases lay between the germline ends. The chain's CDR3 is CATSARSSYEQYF. The CDR3 nucleotides read TGTGCCACCAGCGCGAGGAGCTCCTACGAGCAGTACTTC.

The genes are TRBV2 and TRBJ2-7; tentative D call: TRBD1 (5 bases). Germline CDR1 is SNHLY and CDR2 is FYNNEI. The CDR3 has 13 amino acids. Trimming pared 5 bases from V and 2 bases from J, leaving 10 bases between. The CDR3 DNA reads TGTGCCAGCAGTTCGACAGTTGCCTACGAGCAGTACTTC. It codes for CASSSTVAYEQYF.

This clone appeared a few times. V gene TRBV2 combines with J gene TRBJ2-1; TRBD2 might be the D (6 bases). V was trimmed by 7 bases and J by 9 bases, leaving 19 bases between them. CDR1 is SNHLY and CDR2 is FYNNEI in the germline V gene. This CDR3 spans 14 amino acids. For the CDR3, the DNA is TGTGCCAGCATTCCGGGACTGGATGCCCGTGAGCAGTTCTTC. Its translation: CASIPGLDAREQFF.

V gene TRBV5-1 combines with J gene TRBJ2-7; 7 bases agree with TRBD1. With V trimmed by 5 bases and J by 0 bases, 8 bases remained unmatched. CDR3 length: 15 amino acids. The germline V gene encodes CDR1 SGHRS and CDR2 YFSETQ. The CDR3 spells CASRQQGPSSYEQYF. In DNA form, the CDR3 reads TGCGCCAGCAGACAACAGGGGCCTTCCTCCTACGAGCAGTACTTC.

The chain carries TRBV4-1 and TRBJ2-2; 8 nucleotides align to TRBD2. Germline V lookup: CDR1 MGHRA, CDR2 YSYEKL. With 1 base clipped from V and 4 bases from J, the junction kept 8 bases outside the gene matches. The CDR3 runs 17 residues. CDR3 residues: CASSQAGGSRGTGELFF. The CDR3 nucleotides are TGCGCCAGCAGCCAAGCGGGAGGGTCCAGAGGCACCGGGGAGCTGTTTTTT.

This clone has a handful of counts. The chain combines TRBV28 with TRBJ2-7, with 9 nucleotides matching TRBD1. J lost 5 bases, V lost 5 bases, and 10 bases had no gene match. The CDR3 runs to 15 residues. CDR1 MDHEN and CDR2 SYDVKM come from the germline V gene. The CDR3 here is CASSLGATGGNEQYF. The CDR3 coding sequence is TGTGCCAGCAGTCTGGGGGCAACAGGGGGCAACGAGCAGTACTTC. Filled out from reference TRBV28 and TRBJ2-7, the complete variable domain reads DVKVTQSSRYLVKRTGEKVFLECVQDMDHENMFWYRQDPGLGLRLIYFSYDVKMKEKGDIPEGYSVSREKKERFSLILESASTNQTSMYLCASSLGATGGNEQYFGPGTRLTVT.

This chain connects TRBV15 to TRBJ2-3; the D is unclear. Germline V gene lookup returns CDR1 LNHNV and CDR2 YYDKDF (reference sequence). The CDR3 totals 15 residues. V dropped 1 base and J dropped 6 bases, with 14 bases sitting between them. CDR3 amino acids: CATSRAPSGPDTQYF. The DNA for the CDR3 is TGTGCCACCAGCAGAGCCCCGAGTGGGCCGGATACGCAGTATTTT.

Details on this clone: The germline gene is not matched at one end of the junction; a read error may be the cause. CDR3 nucleotides: TGTTCCAGCAGCTTATTACTGAGCACAGATACGCAGTATTTT. Protein product: CSSSLLLSTDTQYF. The V and J genes are TRBV7-9 and TRBJ2-3, with D hard to call. The CDR3 consists of 14 residues. From germline, CDR1 is SEHNR and CDR2 FQNEAQ (reference sequence).

The chain employs TRBV7-9 and TRBJ2-5; D ambiguous. The DNA end is a closer match to TRBJ2-7, so the J assignment may be wrong. Per germline, CDR1 SEHNR and CDR2 FQNEAQ (reference sequence). The CDR3 length is 14 residues. The CDR3 DNA is TGTGCCAGCTCTCCCAGTTTGGGCCCCTTCGAGCAGTACTTC. Translation: CASSPSLGPFEQYF.

About this clone: The sample contains more than one DNA sequence encoding this CDR3. This chain joins TRBV27 and TRBJ1-1; maybe TRBD1 (5 bases). V gave up 3 bases and J gave up 3 bases, with 8 bases separating them. Germline lookup yields CDR1 MNHEY and CDR2 SMNVEV (reference sequence). The CDR3 loop spans 13 amino acids. The CDR3 coding sequence is TGTGCCAGCAGTTTCCAGGGTGACACTGAAGCTTTCTTT. Translating it yields CASSFQGDTEAFF.

The chain uses TRBV28 and TRBJ2-7; 9 bases line up with TRBD2. Germline V gene sequence: CDR1 MDHEN, CDR2 SYDVKM. With 6 bases clipped from V and 7 bases from J, the junction kept 13 bases outside the gene matches. This CDR3 has 15 residues. The CDR3 protein is CASRRKAGGRWEQYF. In nucleotides, the CDR3 is TGTGCCAGCAGAAGGAAAGCGGGAGGAAGGTGGGAGCAGTACTTC.

V and J are TRBV12-2 and TRBJ1-2; the D call TRBD1 from the table was never checked on the DNA. TRBV12-2 counts as a pseudogene. CDR3 length: 14 residues. CDR3 in DNA: TGTGCAAGTCGCTTAAACAGGGACCTCGGTGGCTACACCTTC. As protein: CASRLNRDLGGYTF.